This TCR beta chain was recorded in a study of T cell changes during pregnancy in multiple sclerosis. Measured with immunoSEQ multiplex PCR; TCRdb has only the in-frame clones, and not every one. The table has 100,000 or so clones, approximately 94% seen once. The TCR sequence derives from a female donor with multiple sclerosis, enrolled in a pregnancy study. Sample: peripheral blood, taken in the second trimester of pregnancy.

CDR3 DNA: TGTGCCAGCAGCTCCCCCCCCGCGAACACCGGGGAGCTGTTTTTT. Amino acids: CASSSPPANTGELFF. The J gene is TRBJ2-2, the V gene TRBV7-9, with D uncertain. The CDR3 is 15 residues long. V was shortened by 4 bases and J by 0 bases, with 9 bases between the two germline ends. Per germline, CDR1 SEHNR and CDR2 FQNEAQ (reference sequence).